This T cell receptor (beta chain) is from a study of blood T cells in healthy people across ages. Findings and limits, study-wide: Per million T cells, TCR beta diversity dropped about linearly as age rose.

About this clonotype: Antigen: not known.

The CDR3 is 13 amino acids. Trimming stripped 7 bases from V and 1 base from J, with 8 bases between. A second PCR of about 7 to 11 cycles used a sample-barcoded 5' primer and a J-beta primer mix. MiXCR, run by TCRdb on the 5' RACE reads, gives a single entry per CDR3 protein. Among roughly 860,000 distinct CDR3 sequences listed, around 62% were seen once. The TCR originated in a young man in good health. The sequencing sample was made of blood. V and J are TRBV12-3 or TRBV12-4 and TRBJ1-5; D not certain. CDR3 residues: CASKRESNQPQHF. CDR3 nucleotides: TGTGCCAGCAAGCGTGAGAGCAATCAGCCCCAGCATTTT.